Included here is one TCR beta chain sequence, with context. Its matching antigen is unknown. Repertoires were generated with immunoSEQ multiplex PCR, while TCRdb's copy carries only in-frame clones and drops some. The sample holds around 33,000 clones, 80% to 85% seen once. The sample comes from a study of OX40 agonist ivuxolimab in advanced cancers. Overall study: Patients treated during dose escalation were battling hepatocellular carcinoma, melanoma, renal cell or head and neck cancer. Study-level results: CD4+ and CD8+ blood T cells expanded clonally by week 6 at 0.1 to 3.0 mg/kg. On average, CD8+ T cells had more expanded clones than CD4+.

Unmatched junction bases numbered 8, after V lost 4 bases and J lost 7 bases. The germline V gene has CDR1 SGHRS and CDR2 YFSETQ. The CDR3 is 14 amino acids. The clonotype was recovered from an adult with an advanced solid tumor such as melanoma, head and neck, liver or kidney cancer. This specimen consisted of CD4+ or CD8+ T cells sorted from blood, obtained in a trial of the OX40 agonist ivuxolimab. The gene calls are TRBV5-1 and TRBJ1-5, with 7 nucleotides matching TRBD1. CDR3 region: CASSAHRGGQPQHF. CDR3 coding DNA: TGCGCCAGCAGCGCCCACAGGGGTGGGCAGCCCCAGCATTTT.